The next 27 T cell receptor beta chains were all read from a single sample in a study of T cell responses to AZD1222 COVID-19 vaccine (dated by TCRdb to about 2021). To prepare the library, the immunoSEQ multiplex PCR assay was applied. Imported from immuneACCESS, the table was reduced by TCRdb to in-frame sequences with V and J called. These copies leave out some clones; in studies compared against another copy, an unresolved V gene accounts for under half, and the cause of the remainder is not known. Present in this sample are around 100,000 clones, 80% to 85% of which were seen just once. Roughly 9.5% of the sample is held by the ten biggest clonotypes. The sample's time point label is to be understood as: baseline before first vaccination. This specimen consisted of peripheral blood, obtained on day 0 of AZD1222 vaccination. These receptors all stem from an adult in good health.

The J gene is TRBJ2-5, the V gene TRBV10-3; unclear D gene. From germline, CDR1 is ENHRY and CDR2 SYGVKD. This CDR3 has 11 residues. The V end lost 10 bases, the J end lost 2 bases, and 8 bases lay between the germline ends. Here the CDR3 reads CATESQETQYF. The CDR3 DNA reads TGTGCCACCGAGTCACAAGAGACCCAGTACTTC.

The gene calls are TRBV30 and TRBJ2-7; the D gene is possibly TRBD2 (5 bases). This CDR3 is built from 13 residues. V lost 1 base, J lost 0 bases, and 7 bases lay in between. The germline gives CDR1 GTSNPN, CDR2 SVGIG (reference sequence). The CDR3 protein is CAWSGTSSYEQYF. In DNA, the CDR3 is TGTGCCTGGAGTGGTACTAGCTCCTACGAGCAGTACTTC.

This sequence joins TRBV19 and TRBJ1-6; weak D call: TRBD1 (6 bases). The CDR3 runs 15 residues. In germline, CDR1 is LNHDA, CDR2 SQIVND (reference sequence). V was shortened by 8 bases and J by 2 bases, with 13 bases between the two germline ends. CDR3 nucleotides: TGTGCCAGTTCGAAGGACAGCCCCTATAATTCACCCCTCCACTTT. Protein product: CASSKDSPYNSPLHF.

V gene TRBV2 combines with J gene TRBJ1-6, with unresolved D. The CDR3 loop spans 12 amino acids. The V and J ends lost 6 bases and 7 bases respectively, with 7 bases between them. Germline V gene lookup returns CDR1 SNHLY and CDR2 FYNNEI. The CDR3 nucleotides are TGTGCCAGCAGAGAAAGGAATTCACCCCTCCACTTT. This gives the protein CASRERNSPLHF.

The chain employs TRBV4-3 and TRBJ2-5; 7 bases fit TRBD2. Losses at the gene ends were 1 base for V and 5 bases for J; bases not matched to a gene: 4. This CDR3 contains 14 residues. Germline values: CDR1 LGHNA, CDR2 YSLEER. CDR3 in DNA: TGCGCCAGCAGCCAAGGTCAGGGAGGGGAGACCCAGTACTTC. Translating it yields CASSQGQGGETQYF.

This clone appeared a single time. J is TRBJ1-4 and V is TRBV30, with a weak D call TRBD1 (6 bases). V lost 6 bases and J lost 4, with 15 bases in between. The CDR3 is 14 residues long. Germline-derived CDR1 and CDR2 are GTSNPN and SVGIG (reference sequence). The CDR3 DNA follows: TGTGCCTGTCAAAAGGGGACACTTAATGAAAAACTGTTTTTT. It specifies CACQKGTLNEKLFF.

The rearrangement joins TRBV2 to TRBJ1-1; 8 positions match TRBD1. This CDR3 is built from 14 residues. V gave up 2 bases and J gave up 4 bases; unmatched junction bases: 3. Germline CDR1 reads SNHLY; CDR2 reads FYNNEI. CDR3 amino acids: CASSETRGLTEAFF. The CDR3 DNA reads TGTGCCAGCAGTGAAACCAGGGGGCTCACTGAAGCTTTCTTT.

V gene TRBV28 combines with J gene TRBJ2-1, with 14 bases identical to TRBD2. CDR1 is MDHEN, CDR2 SYDVKM, per germline. The CDR3 length is 16 residues. J was trimmed by 3 bases and V by 2 bases; bases with no gene match: 0. DNA for the CDR3: TGTGCCAGCAGTTTAGGGACTAGCGGGAGCTACAATGAGCAGTTCTTC. Its translation: CASSLGTSGSYNEQFF.

This chain joins TRBV28 and TRBJ1-1; no reliable D call. This CDR3 is built from 13 residues. Germline assignment: CDR1 MDHEN and CDR2 SYDVKM. The V and J ends lost 5 bases and 3 bases respectively, with 10 bases between them. CDR3 DNA: TGTGCCAGCAGTCCCGGGCAGCACACTGAAGCTTTCTTT. Amino acid sequence: CASSPGQHTEAFF.

The chain links TRBV5-4 to TRBJ2-3; D perhaps matches TRBD2 (5 bases). The CDR3 is 15 residues long. V was shortened by 9 bases and J by 1 base, with 18 bases between the two germline ends. From germline, CDR1 is SGHNT and CDR2 YYREEE (reference sequence). For the CDR3, the DNA is TGTGCCACACCCGCGGGCTCGGGTGGCACAGATACGCAGTATTTT. It translates to CATPAGSGGTDTQYF.

This clone occurred once. This chain links TRBV28 with TRBJ2-1, with D possibly TRBD2 on 6 matching bases. CDR1 and CDR2 from the germline V gene are MDHEN and SYDVKM. The CDR3 loop spans 16 amino acids. V lost 2 bases and J 5 bases, leaving 16 bases between the germline ends. CDR3 sequence: CASSLRTGTPNNEQFF. For the CDR3, the DNA is TGTGCCAGCAGTTTACGTACCGGGACTCCGAACAATGAGCAGTTCTTC.

The rearrangement links TRBV5-6 to TRBJ1-1; D unresolved. The CDR3 loop spans 13 amino acids. Trimming removed 0 bases from V and 7 bases from J, with 10 bases in between. Germline V gene sequence: CDR1 SGHDT, CDR2 YYEEEE. DNA of the CDR3: TGTGCCAGCAGCTTGGATCGAAGCGGTGAAGCTTTCTTT. Residues: CASSLDRSGEAFF.

The chain joins TRBV28 to TRBJ1-1; TRBD1 aligns across 8 bases. Germline CDR1 and CDR2: MDHEN and SYDVKM. CDR3 size: 13 residues. Germline trimming cut 10 bases from V and 0 bases from J; bases unmatched to any gene: 4. CDR3 DNA sequence: TGTGCCACAGGGGGCCCGATGAACACTGAAGCTTTCTTT. Its translation: CATGGPMNTEAFF.

The chain couples TRBV7-3 to TRBJ1-4, with D uncertain. The CDR3 is made up of 14 amino acids. V lost 1 base, J lost 4 bases, and 7 bases lay in between. CDR1 is SGHTA and CDR2 is FQGTGA in the germline V gene. CDR3 in amino acids: CASSLSGLNEKLFF. The DNA for the CDR3 is TGTGCCAGCAGCTTAAGTGGCCTTAATGAAAAACTGTTTTTT.

This clone was seen just once. The CDR3 nucleotides are TGTGCCAGCAGCTTAGCGGGCGACGGGAGTGAGCAGTTCTTC. Translating gives CASSLAGDGSEQFF. The rearrangement joins TRBV7-9 to TRBJ2-1; weak D call: TRBD2 (6 bases). The CDR3 length is 14 residues. Germline assignment: CDR1 SEHNR and CDR2 FQNEAQ (reference sequence). Trimming left V 0 bases short and J 9 bases short, with 12 bases between.

As to this clone: An end of the junction differs from the germline gene, which may be a read error. CDR3 nucleotides: TGCGCCAGCAGCTTGGTCCCGACAAACAGTGAAGCTTTCTTT. It specifies CASSLVPTNSEAFF. The gene calls are TRBV5-1 and TRBJ1-1; D unresolved. The CDR3 spans 14 residues. In germline, CDR1 is SGHRS, CDR2 YFSETQ.

The chain uses TRBV28 and TRBJ1-2; 9 bases match TRBD1. With 6 bases clipped from V and 3 bases from J, the junction kept 8 bases outside the gene matches. From germline, CDR1 is MDHEN and CDR2 SYDVKM. The length of the CDR3 is 15 residues. CDR3 loop: CASSSGQGKYYGYTF. The CDR3 nucleotides are TGTGCCAGCAGCTCGGGACAGGGCAAGTACTATGGCTACACCTTC.

This chain links TRBV29-1 with TRBJ1-2; a weak D match, TRBD1 (5 bases). The germline CDR1 and CDR2 sequences are SQVTM and ANQGSEA. V was cut by 0 bases and J by 7 bases, with 18 bases left in between. The CDR3 extends over 15 amino acids. The CDR3 sequence: CSVEDLLRGVGGYTF. CDR3 DNA sequence: TGCAGCGTTGAAGATCTCCTTCGGGGGGTTGGTGGCTACACCTTC.

This clone has a single count. The chain combines TRBV28 with TRBJ1-1, with D unresolved. The CDR3 contains 11 residues. Germline V gene data show CDR1 as MDHEN and CDR2 as SYDVKM. The CDR3 bases are TGTGTCGCGGGCGGGAACACTGAAGCTTTCTTT. Encoded protein: CVAGGNTEAFF.

This clone was observed a few times. The gene calls are TRBV7-2 and TRBJ1-4; D is ambiguous. The CDR3 extends over 14 amino acids. Looked up from germline, CDR1 is SGHTA and CDR2 is FQGNSA. Trimming removed 5 bases at V and 8 bases at J, with 15 bases between. In DNA, the CDR3 is TGTGCCAGCAGCCCCCGGACGGGTTCGGAAAAACTGTTTTTT. As protein: CASSPRTGSEKLFF.

V gene TRBV6-5 combines with J gene TRBJ1-2; 7 bases match TRBD1. Germline-derived CDR1 and CDR2 are MNHEY and SVGAGI. The CDR3 loop spans 13 amino acids. J gave up 2 bases and V 9 bases, and 6 bases lay outside the gene matches. This chain's CDR3 is CASWDSKNYGYTF. The CDR3 nucleotides are TGTGCCAGTTGGGACAGCAAAAACTATGGCTACACCTTC.

The rearrangement uses TRBV2 and TRBJ1-1; tentative D call: TRBD1 (5 bases). Deletions cut 8 bases from V and 0 bases from J, with 13 bases between. The CDR3 totals 14 residues. The germline CDR1 and CDR2 sequences are SNHLY and FYNNEI. The CDR3 reads CASHYGGLNTEAFF. The CDR3 coding sequence is TGTGCCAGCCATTATGGGGGTTTGAACACTGAAGCTTTCTTT.

The rearrangement uses TRBV29-1 and TRBJ2-7; a weak D match, TRBD2 (6 bases). The germline V and J ends were trimmed by 3 bases and 3 bases, with 15 bases remaining between them. Germline V gives CDR1 SQVTM, CDR2 ANQGSEA. The CDR3 spans 14 residues. Here the CDR3 reads CSVDAPGLNYEQYF. The CDR3 DNA reads as TGCAGCGTTGACGCCCCGGGACTGAACTACGAGCAGTACTTC.

V and J are TRBV6-1 and TRBJ1-3; no definite D call. The germline CDR1 and CDR2 sequences are MNHNS and SASEGT. CDR3 size: 15 residues. The V end was cut by 0 bases, the J end by 3 bases, with 9 bases between. CDR3 nucleotides: TGTGCCAGCAGTGAAGCCAGGCCCCTTGGAAACACCATATATTTT. Its translation: CASSEARPLGNTIYF.

The V gene is TRBV19, the J gene TRBJ1-2; D uncertain. V lost 3 bases and J 4 bases, leaving 9 bases between the germline ends. There are 13 residues in the CDR3. Germline V gene lookup returns CDR1 LNHDA and CDR2 SQIVND (reference sequence). The CDR3 DNA reads as TGTGCCAGTAGTATCGGCAGGAGCTATGGCTACACCTTC. Translation gives CASSIGRSYGYTF.

This chain links TRBV11-2 with TRBJ1-3, with D possibly matching TRBD1 (5 bases). Germline V gene lookup returns CDR1 SGHAT and CDR2 FQNNGV. V was shortened by 8 bases and J by 1 base, with 9 bases between the two germline ends. There are 13 residues in the CDR3. This CDR3 reads CASLGVSGNTIYF. CDR3 coding DNA: TGTGCCAGCCTAGGGGTATCTGGAAACACCATATATTTT.

This sequence joins TRBV4-3 and TRBJ1-2; possibly TRBD1 for D (5 bases). This CDR3 has 15 amino acids. The germline CDR1 and CDR2 sequences are LGHNA and YSLEER. Trimming took off 5 bases at V and 8 bases at J, with 21 bases between the two ends. The CDR3 DNA follows: TGCGCCAGCAGCTTTTTAGGAGGGGCTACGGGGGGCTACACCTTC. It codes for CASSFLGGATGGYTF.